These 12 T cell receptor beta chains originate from one sample sequenced in a study of T cells in Graves' hyperthyroidism and ophthalmopathy. Amplification of TCR beta CDR3 regions used RNA as the template. Using the HTBI primer set, a first-round RT-PCR was run on the TCR CDR3. TCRdb analysed the multiplex PCR reads with MiXCR anew, one entry per CDR3 protein. The data hold under 700,000 distinct CDR3 sequences, with approximately 15% observed a single time. Specimen: blood. The receptors were sampled from a woman between 18 and 29 years old with Graves' hyperthyroidism.

This clonotype was observed at least ten times. V usage is TRBV7-8 and J usage is TRBJ2-7; D is perhaps TRBD2 (6 bases). The V end lost 1 base, the J end lost 2 bases, and 15 bases lay between the germline ends. Germline CDR1 and CDR2: SGHVS and FQNEAQ. This CDR3 has 16 residues. CDR3 sequence reads: CASSLELGTGAYEQYF. The CDR3 region has the DNA TGTGCCAGCAGCTTAGAATTGGGGACTGGAGCCTACGAGCAGTACTTC. The full variable domain, with the rest looked up from reference TRBV7-8 and TRBJ2-7, is GAGVSQSPRYKVAKRGQDVALRCDPISGHVSLFWYQQALGQGPEFLTYFQNEAQLDKSGLPSDRFFAERPEGSVSTLKIQRTQQEDSAVYLCASSLELGTGAYEQYFGPGTRLTVT.

This clonotype has just a few counts. J is TRBJ2-7 and V is TRBV4-1; possible D gene TRBD1, 6 bases. V dropped 1 base and J dropped 6 bases, with 7 bases sitting between them. This CDR3 comprises 12 residues. Per the germline V gene, CDR1 is MGHRA and CDR2 is YSYEKL. The CDR3 coding sequence is TGCGCCAGCAGCCAAGCGACAGGCGAGCAGTACTTC. This gives the protein CASSQATGEQYF.

This clonotype occurred many times. The chain links TRBV2 to TRBJ1-1; a weak D match, TRBD1 (6 bases). The germline CDR1 and CDR2 sequences are SNHLY and FYNNEI. The V end lost 7 bases, the J end lost 1 base, and 19 bases lay between the germline ends. The CDR3 has 16 residues. CDR3 DNA: TGTGCCAGCAATCGCGACAGGAAGGGGACGAACACTGAAGCTTTCTTT. Its translation: CASNRDRKGTNTEAFF.

This clonotype was seen a few times. This sequence joins TRBV28 and TRBJ1-2; TRBD1 matches at 8 bases. This CDR3 comprises 13 residues. V lost 5 bases to trimming and J lost 14 bases; unmatched junction nucleotides: 13. The germline gives CDR1 MDHEN, CDR2 SYDVKM. The CDR3, as DNA: TGTGCCAGCAGTCCTCCTGGGACAGGACATGTAACCTTC. Amino acid sequence: CASSPPGTGHVTF.

About this clonotype itself: With a much larger clone just one base away, this may be a read error. V usage is TRBV6-1 and J usage is TRBJ1-2, with 11 bases identical to TRBD1. The CDR3 has 15 residues. The germline V gene encodes CDR1 MNHNS and CDR2 SASEGT. The V gene end was trimmed by 6 bases and the J gene end by 9 bases; junction bases not matched to a gene: 12. CDR3 nucleotide sequence: TGTGCCAGCAGATCTCCTGGACAGGGGGCGCGTTGCTACACCTTC. Amino acid sequence: CASRSPGQGARCYTF.

This clonotype was picked up a small number of times. The germline gene is not matched at one end of the junction; a read error may be the cause. The chain recombines TRBV20-1 with TRBJ1-5; TRBD1 aligns across 7 bases. Germline values: CDR1 DFQATT, CDR2 SNEGSKA (reference sequence). The CDR3 runs 14 residues. The CDR3 region is CSARTGTTGQLQHF. The CDR3 DNA reads as TGCAGTGCTAGGACAGGGACAACAGGTCAGCTCCAGCATTTT.

In this sample, this clonotype turned up many times. The rearrangement uses TRBV4-3 and TRBJ2-1; D uncertain. Germline lookup yields CDR1 LGHNA and CDR2 YSLEER. CDR3 size: 15 residues. V was shortened by 0 bases and J by 4 bases, with 10 bases between the two germline ends. DNA of the CDR3: TGCGCCAGCAGCCAAGATGGGAATCGATACAATGAGCAGTTCTTC. Translated, it gives CASSQDGNRYNEQFF.

The J gene is TRBJ1-1, the V gene TRBV19, with a tentative D call TRBD1 (5 bases). V lost 5 bases to trimming and J lost 0 bases, with 13 bases between them. The germline CDR1 and CDR2 sequences are LNHDA and SQIVND (reference sequence). This CDR3 spans 15 amino acids. The CDR3 sequence: CASSVRGGVNTEAFF. In DNA, the CDR3 is TGTGCCAGTAGTGTTCGGGGGGGGGTGAACACTGAAGCTTTCTTT.

Many counts were recorded for this clonotype. The CDR3 nucleotides are TGCGCCAGCAGCTTGGCTCGGGGCTACAATGAGCAGTTCTTC. It yields the protein CASSLARGYNEQFF. This chain joins TRBV5-1 and TRBJ2-1, with D maybe TRBD2 (5 bases). Germline V CDR1 and CDR2: SGHRS, YFSETQ. This CDR3 has 14 amino acids. Trimming removed 0 bases from V and 3 bases from J, with 7 bases in between.

The table lists this clonotype with many counts. The rearrangement uses TRBV5-6 and TRBJ1-1, with D maybe TRBD1 (5 bases). Trimming shortened V by 0 bases and J by 5 bases, and 14 bases separated the two germline ends. Germline lookup yields CDR1 SGHDT and CDR2 YYEEEE. CDR3 length: 15 amino acids. CDR3 sequence reads: CASSLAQARGTEAFF. The CDR3 DNA reads TGTGCCAGCAGCTTGGCACAGGCGAGGGGAACTGAAGCTTTCTTT.

V is TRBV19 and J is TRBJ2-4; D remains unclear. CDR1 and CDR2 (germline): LNHDA, SQIVND (reference sequence). V was cut by 7 bases and J by 3 bases, with 22 bases left in between. The CDR3 covers 17 residues. This CDR3 reads CASTLSRSASNKNIQYF. CDR3 sequence (DNA): TGTGCCAGTACCCTATCGAGGTCAGCTTCTAACAAAAACATTCAGTACTTC.

This clonotype was found a few times. This sequence joins TRBV6-2 or TRBV6-3 and TRBJ1-1; D is unclear. V was cut by 7 bases and J by 1 base, with 13 bases left in between. Per the germline V gene, CDR1 is MNHEY and CDR2 is SVGEGT. This CDR3 region has 14 residues. Here the CDR3 DNA reads TGTGCCAGCAAGCATTCGGCGGGGAACACTGAAGCTTTCTTT. Its translation: CASKHSAGNTEAFF.